The 10 T cell receptor beta chains below were found in one sample sequenced in a study of blood T cell repertoires in COVID-19. Clones were sequenced by immunoSEQ multiplex PCR, and TCRdb holds only the in-frame ones, with some missing. The table has around 46,000 clones, 87% seen once. Input material: peripheral blood. The receptors come from a human donor in a cohort sampled during active COVID-19.

CDR3 residues: CSVRTGGDSPLHF. The CDR3 DNA reads TGCAGCGTTAGGACGGGAGGGGATTCACCCCTCCACTTT. The gene calls are TRBV29-1 and TRBJ1-6, with D perhaps TRBD1 (5 bases). Germline V gene lookup returns CDR1 SQVTM and CDR2 ANQGSEA. The CDR3 spans 13 residues. V lost 5 bases to trimming and J lost 8 bases, with 13 bases between them.

The chain combines TRBV6-5 with TRBJ1-1; D not certain. The CDR3 loop spans 12 amino acids. V lost 4 bases and J 8 bases, leaving 11 bases between the germline ends. CDR1 is MNHEY, CDR2 SVGAGI, per germline. CDR3 protein: CASSFAGREAFF. As DNA, the CDR3 is TGTGCCAGCAGTTTCGCGGGGAGGGAAGCTTTCTTT.

The chain uses TRBV7-6 and TRBJ2-1, with a possible D match to TRBD2 (6 bases). Trimming left V 2 bases short and J 9 bases short, with 11 bases between. From germline, CDR1 is SGHVS and CDR2 FNYEAQ. The CDR3 loop spans 13 amino acids. The CDR3 nucleotides read TGTGCCAGCAGCTTACGGGAGAGGGTTGAGCAGTTCTTC. This codes for CASSLRERVEQFF. The full variable domain, rest sourced from reference TRBV7-6 and TRBJ2-1, is GAGVSQSPRYKVTKRGQDVALRCDPISGHVSLYWYRQALGQGPEFLTYFNYEAQQDKSGLPNDRFSAERPEGSISTLTIQRTEQRDSAMYRCASSLRERVEQFFGPGTRLTVL.

The chain has TRBV5-1 and TRBJ2-7; TRBD1 is a possible D gene (5 bases). CDR3 length: 13 residues. Trimming removed 4 bases from V and 3 bases from J, with 11 bases in between. Germline CDR1 SGHRS, CDR2 YFSETQ. This CDR3 reads CASSVAGLYEQYF. In nucleotides, the CDR3 is TGCGCCAGCAGCGTAGCAGGGCTCTACGAGCAGTACTTC.

The J gene is TRBJ2-7, the V gene TRBV19; 9 nucleotides match TRBD2. Per germline, CDR1 LNHDA and CDR2 SQIVND (reference sequence). CDR3 length: 13 residues. Trimming cost V 10 bases and J 5 bases; bases outside gene matches: 9. The CDR3 loop is CATSGRWLDEQYF. The DNA for the CDR3 is TGTGCCACGAGCGGGAGGTGGTTGGACGAGCAGTACTTC.

V usage is TRBV2 and J usage is TRBJ2-3; 8 bases line up with TRBD2. The CDR3 has 15 residues. V dropped 1 base and J dropped 5; count of bases not matched to a gene: 5. Germline assignment: CDR1 SNHLY and CDR2 FYNNEI. The CDR3 loop reads CASSEGGRGGDTQYF. The CDR3 coding sequence is TGTGCCAGCAGTGAAGGTGGTCGGGGGGGAGATACGCAGTATTTT.

The chain employs TRBV11-3 and TRBJ1-1; the D is unclear. Trimming cost V 2 bases and J 1 base, with 5 bases left between them. Germline assignment: CDR1 SGHNT and CDR2 YENEEA. The CDR3 loop spans 13 amino acids. CDR3 bases: TGTGCCAGCAGCTTACGCAGGAACACTGAAGCTTTCTTT. This encodes CASSLRRNTEAFF.

The chain links TRBV11-2 to TRBJ1-1, with a tentative D call TRBD1 (6 bases). The V end was cut by 2 bases, the J end by 3 bases, with 10 bases between. Germline V gene sequence: CDR1 SGHAT, CDR2 FQNNGV. The CDR3 is 14 residues long. CDR3 sequence: CASSLPGEYTEAFF. The CDR3 bases are TGTGCCAGCAGCTTACCAGGGGAATACACTGAAGCTTTCTTT.

The chain is built from TRBV7-2 and TRBJ2-7; 13 bases map to TRBD2. With 1 base clipped from V and 0 bases from J, the junction kept 6 bases outside the gene matches. CDR3 size: 18 residues. In germline, CDR1 is SGHTA, CDR2 FQGNSA. The CDR3 loop reads CASSLVGLAGVNSYEQYF. The CDR3 bases are TGTGCCAGCAGCTTAGTTGGACTAGCGGGAGTTAACTCCTACGAGCAGTACTTC. Drawing the rest from reference TRBV7-2 and TRBJ2-7, the complete variable domain is GAGVSQSPSNKVTEKGKDVELRCDPISGHTALYWYRQSLGQGLEFLIYFQGNSAPDKSGLPSDRFSAERTGGSVSTLTIQRTQQEDSAVYLCASSLVGLAGVNSYEQYFGPGTRLTVT.

V usage is TRBV9 and J usage is TRBJ2-1, with D possibly TRBD1 on 6 matching bases. The CDR3 sequence is 16 residues long. V was pared by 5 bases and J by 7 bases, with 22 bases between. Germline CDR1 SGDLS, CDR2 YYNGEE. The CDR3 nucleotides are TGTGCCAGCAGGCCCAAATCTAGTACCGGGACAAATGAGCAGTTCTTC. It codes for CASRPKSSTGTNEQFF. Full variable domain (rest looked up from reference TRBV9 and TRBJ2-1): DSGVTQTPKHLITATGQRVTLRCSPRSGDLSVYWYQQSLDQGLQFLIQYYNGEERAKGNILERFSAQQFPDLHSELNLSSLELGDSALYFCASRPKSSTGTNEQFFGPGTRLTVL.